This T cell receptor (beta chain) was documented in a study of shared clonotypes between healthy human individuals. Study-wide findings and caveats: Having only a few donors restricted how much genetic and exposure-history diversity was captured.

The germline V and J ends were trimmed by 2 bases and 1 base, with 8 bases remaining between them. The CDR3 runs to 14 residues. From germline, CDR1 is MGHRA and CDR2 YSYEKL. Comment on this clone: No antigen is known for it.

Adult Caucasians living in Nashville, Tennessee made up all of the donors. Profiling relied on immunoSEQ multiplex PCR, and the TCRdb table lists in-frame clones only, not all of them. The repertoire holds 650,000 to 700,000 clones, with 90% as singletons. The clonotype comes from a man younger than 35 in good health. Some clones in this sample may be carry-over from other donors' samples. Specimen: memory CD8+ T cells from PBMCs. Subset described: CD45RO+ cells pooled with CCR7-negative TemRA cells. V and J are TRBV4-1 and TRBJ1-2; tentatively, D is TRBD1 (5 bases). DNA for the CDR3: TGCGCCAGCAGCCAACTGGACATTAACTATGGCTACACCTTC. Its translation is CASSQLDINYGYTF.